The 23 T cell receptor beta chains below all came from one sample that was sequenced in a study of CD8 T cells in Susac syndrome. Random hexamers were used to reverse transcribe the RNA input (about 0.5 to 1 ug). TCRdb passed the immunoSEQ multiplex PCR reads through MiXCR, listing each CDR3 protein once. The sample yields roughly 120,000 distinct CDR3 sequences, 94% seen once. Specimen: CD4+ T cells from PBMCs. These receptors were taken from a human donor in good health.

The V and J genes are TRBV7-9 and TRBJ2-3; TRBD2 aligns across 12 bases. The CDR3 is 17 residues long. Germline V gene lookup returns CDR1 SEHNR and CDR2 FQNEAQ (reference sequence). V shed 1 base and J 5 bases; nucleotides not matched to a gene: 7. CDR3 amino acids: CASSLGLAGEAIDTQYF. As DNA, the CDR3 is TGTGCCAGCAGCTTAGGACTAGCGGGAGAAGCGATAGATACGCAGTATTTT.

This chain uses TRBV24-1 with TRBJ2-1; the D gene is possibly TRBD2 (7 bases). The CDR3 contains 13 residues. The germline V gene has CDR1 KGHDR and CDR2 SFDVKD. The V gene lost 9 bases and the J gene lost 4 bases, with 12 bases spanning the gap. CDR3 in DNA: TGTGCCACCGAGGGGGGGGCTTACAATGAGCAGTTCTTC. The encoded protein is CATEGGAYNEQFF.

V and J are TRBV6-5 and TRBJ1-1; D gene uncertain. V gave up 6 bases and J gave up 3 bases, with 17 bases separating them. The germline V gene encodes CDR1 MNHEY and CDR2 SVGAGI. This CDR3 contains 15 residues. The DNA of the CDR3 is TGTGCCAGCAGGTACGGACTTGTTGGGGACACTGAAGCTTTCTTT. Translating it yields CASRYGLVGDTEAFF.

Here the CDR3 reads CASSPQGAGAYEQYF. The CDR3, as DNA: TGTGCCAGCAGTCCACAGGGGGCTGGAGCCTACGAGCAGTACTTC. This sequence joins TRBV6-2 or TRBV6-3 and TRBJ2-7; TRBD1 aligns across 9 bases. V shed 5 bases and J 2 bases; nucleotides not matched to a gene: 7. This CDR3 has 15 amino acids. Germline V gene lookup returns CDR1 MNHEY and CDR2 SVGEGT.

This chain uses TRBV14 with TRBJ1-1; D might be TRBD1 (5 bases). This CDR3 contains 15 residues. Germline CDR1 is SGHDN and CDR2 is FVKESK. Trimming took 7 bases from V and 5 from J, leaving 20 bases between them. CDR3 protein: CASTGGPRGDTEAFF. CDR3 nucleotide sequence: TGTGCCAGCACCGGGGGTCCCCGAGGGGATACTGAAGCTTTCTTT.

The chain carries TRBV24-1 and TRBJ1-5; a possible D gene is TRBD1 (5 bases). The ends were cut back, 3 bases at V and 6 bases at J, with 11 bases in the middle. Germline V CDR1 and CDR2: KGHDR, SFDVKD. This CDR3 comprises 14 residues. The CDR3 bases are TGTGCCACCAGTGATAGGGGTAAAATTCAGCCCCAGCATTTT. It specifies CATSDRGKIQPQHF.

The V and J genes are TRBV19 and TRBJ1-2; 8 positions match TRBD1. The CDR3 has 16 residues. Germline CDR1 is LNHDA and CDR2 is SQIVND (reference sequence). V was clipped by 0 bases and J by 2 bases; unmatched bases: 5. Written as DNA, the CDR3 is TGTGCCAGTAGTATAGATGGGACAGGAAGGAACTATGGCTACACCTTC. Translation: CASSIDGTGRNYGYTF.

The J gene is TRBJ2-1, the V gene TRBV6-2 or TRBV6-3; 8 positions match TRBD2. With 5 bases clipped from V and 10 bases from J, the junction kept 7 bases outside the gene matches. CDR3 size: 13 residues. The germline CDR1 and CDR2 sequences are MNHEY and SVGEGT. CDR3 sequence (DNA): TGTGCCAGCAGTCGGGAGGGCCTGTCCGAGCAGTTCTTC. This encodes CASSREGLSEQFF.

The CDR3 protein is CASLTSGRNTGELFF. CDR3 nucleotides: TGTGCCAGCCTGACTAGCGGGAGGAACACCGGGGAGCTGTTTTTT. This chain connects TRBV28 to TRBJ2-2; 12 bases are a match to TRBD2. V lost 8 bases, J lost 1 base, and 2 bases stayed unmatched. CDR1 MDHEN and CDR2 SYDVKM come from the germline V gene. The CDR3 has 15 residues. Based on the CDR3 plus reference TRBV28 and TRBJ2-2, the full variable domain is DVKVTQSSRYLVKRTGEKVFLECVQDMDHENMFWYRQDPGLGLRLIYFSYDVKMKEKGDIPEGYSVSREKKERFSLILESASTNQTSMYLCASLTSGRNTGELFFGEGSRLTVL.

This clonotype was seen more than once but under ten times. The rearrangement links TRBV3-1 to TRBJ2-5; D ambiguous. V lost 3 bases and J 5 bases, leaving 7 bases between the germline ends. Germline CDR1 and CDR2: LGHDT and YNNKEL (reference sequence). The CDR3 length is 12 residues. CDR3 in amino acids: CASSQAQETQYF. CDR3 nucleotides: TGTGCCAGCAGCCAGGCACAGGAGACCCAGTACTTC.

There are a few counts of this clonotype. V is TRBV7-6 and J is TRBJ2-7, with TRBD1 identical over 9 bases. The germline V gene encodes CDR1 SGHVS and CDR2 FNYEAQ. The V and J ends lost 6 bases and 3 bases, in that order; junction bases with no gene match: 6. The CDR3 contains 14 residues. The CDR3 sequence: CASSPRTGDYEQYF. DNA of the CDR3: TGTGCCAGCAGTCCTCGGACAGGGGACTACGAGCAGTACTTC.

The V call is TRBV20-1, the J call TRBJ2-1, with 12 positions matching TRBD2. With V trimmed by 7 bases and J by 6 bases, 7 bases remained unmatched. Germline V CDR1 and CDR2: DFQATT, SNEGSKA (reference sequence). The CDR3 consists of 14 residues. This chain's CDR3 is CSGETSGSTNEQFF. CDR3 DNA: TGCAGTGGGGAGACTAGCGGGAGCACCAATGAGCAGTTCTTC.

The V call is TRBV10-3, the J call TRBJ2-7; 8 nucleotides agree with TRBD2. In germline, CDR1 is ENHRY, CDR2 SYGVKD. J was trimmed by 4 bases and V by 7 bases; bases with no gene match: 6. The CDR3 is 13 residues long. CDR3 region: CAINAGGEYEQYF. Here the CDR3 DNA reads TGTGCCATCAACGCGGGAGGCGAATACGAGCAGTACTTC.

The chain links TRBV7-9 to TRBJ2-1, with TRBD2 matching over 11 bases. CDR3 size: 17 residues. Trimming removed 3 bases from V and 9 bases from J; junction bases left unmatched: 13. Germline assignment: CDR1 SEHNR and CDR2 FQNEAQ (reference sequence). In DNA form, the CDR3 reads TGTGCCAGCAGCTTCACGACTAGCGGGACAGCAAGTGGTGAGCAGTTCTTC. Translating it yields CASSFTTSGTASGEQFF. The variable domain in full, with the rest retrieved from reference TRBV7-9 and TRBJ2-1, is DTGVSQNPRHKITKRGQNVTFRCDPISEHNRLYWYRQTLGQGPEFLTYFQNEAQLEKSRLLSDRFSAERPKGSFSTLEIQRTEQGDSAMYLCASSFTTSGTASGEQFFGPGTRLTVL.

The V call is TRBV4-2, the J call TRBJ2-1; TRBD2 aligns across 7 bases. V was pared by 5 bases and J by 6 bases, with 10 bases of the junction left unmatched. Germline V CDR1 and CDR2: LGHNA, YNFKEQ. The CDR3 has 15 residues. The CDR3 region has the DNA TGTGCCAGCAGCGCCCTTGGGGGGAGGGGCAATGAGCAGTTCTTC. It yields the protein CASSALGGRGNEQFF.

This sequence joins TRBV20-1 and TRBJ2-3, with 10 bases matching TRBD2. The CDR3 sequence is 14 residues long. CDR1 is DFQATT and CDR2 is SNEGSKA in the germline V gene (reference sequence). J gave up 3 bases and V 2 bases, and 2 bases lay outside the gene matches. CDR3 region: CSARPSGRTDTQYF. In DNA form, the CDR3 reads TGCAGTGCTAGACCTAGCGGGAGAACAGATACGCAGTATTTT.

The chain carries TRBV28 and TRBJ1-6, with D tentatively TRBD1 (5 bases). Looked up from germline, CDR1 is MDHEN and CDR2 is SYDVKM. The V end lost 8 bases, the J end lost 7 bases, and 18 bases lay between the germline ends. The CDR3 consists of 15 residues. Written as DNA, the CDR3 is TGTGCCAGCTCAGTGGGGGACCCTACGAATTCACCCCTCCACTTT. As protein: CASSVGDPTNSPLHF.

This chain connects TRBV6-4 to TRBJ2-5; 11 nucleotides agree with TRBD2. This CDR3 region has 15 residues. Germline V gives CDR1 MRHNA, CDR2 SNTAGT. V lost 5 bases to trimming and J lost 2 bases; unmatched junction nucleotides: 4. The CDR3 protein is CASSPGLAAQETQYF. Here the CDR3 DNA reads TGTGCCAGCAGTCCGGGACTAGCGGCTCAAGAGACCCAGTACTTC.

The chain recombines TRBV28 with TRBJ1-5; tentative D call: TRBD1 (5 bases). The CDR3 sequence is 16 residues long. Trimming stripped 3 bases from V and 3 bases from J, with 15 bases between. The V gene's germline CDR1 is MDHEN and CDR2 SYDVKM. This chain's CDR3 is CASSFGQGLNNQPQHF. The CDR3 DNA follows: TGTGCCAGCAGTTTTGGGCAGGGATTAAACAATCAGCCCCAGCATTTT. Complete variable domain (other parts from reference TRBV28 and TRBJ1-5): DVKVTQSSRYLVKRTGEKVFLECVQDMDHENMFWYRQDPGLGLRLIYFSYDVKMKEKGDIPEGYSVSREKKERFSLILESASTNQTSMYLCASSFGQGLNNQPQHFGDGTRLSIL.

The chain carries TRBV28 and TRBJ1-5; 9 bases line up with TRBD1. In germline, CDR1 is MDHEN, CDR2 SYDVKM. J was trimmed by 4 bases and V by 5 bases; bases with no gene match: 12. This CDR3 has 17 amino acids. The CDR3 coding sequence is TGTGCCAGCAGTGACCGACAGGGGGGTGGACGAAATCAGCCCCAGCATTTT. Protein product: CASSDRQGGGRNQPQHF.

The CDR3 DNA sequence: TGTGCCAGCAGCTTAATCTCTGGCGGGAACCTCTACGAGCAGTACTTC. Translated: CASSLISGGNLYEQYF. The chain links TRBV7-2 to TRBJ2-7; perhaps TRBD2 as D (6 bases). The CDR3 runs 16 residues. V was pared by 2 bases and J by 3 bases, with 17 bases between. Looked up from germline, CDR1 is SGHTA and CDR2 is FQGNSA.

This chain links TRBV7-9 with TRBJ2-7; 7 bases align to TRBD1. The germline CDR1 and CDR2 sequences are SEHNR and FQNEAQ (reference sequence). This CDR3 has 14 amino acids. The trim removed 5 bases at V and 4 bases at J, leaving 8 bases unmatched. The CDR3 region is CASSKQGSGYEQYF. The CDR3 nucleotides read TGTGCCAGCAGCAAACAGGGGAGTGGGTACGAGCAGTACTTC.

The chain links TRBV5-1 to TRBJ2-4; no clear D. The CDR3 contains 12 residues. The V gene's germline CDR1 is SGHRS and CDR2 YFSETQ. Trimming took 2 bases from V and 7 from J, leaving 7 bases between them. The CDR3 DNA sequence: TGCGCCAGCAGCTTTGGTGACAACATTCAGTACTTC. Its translation is CASSFGDNIQYF.